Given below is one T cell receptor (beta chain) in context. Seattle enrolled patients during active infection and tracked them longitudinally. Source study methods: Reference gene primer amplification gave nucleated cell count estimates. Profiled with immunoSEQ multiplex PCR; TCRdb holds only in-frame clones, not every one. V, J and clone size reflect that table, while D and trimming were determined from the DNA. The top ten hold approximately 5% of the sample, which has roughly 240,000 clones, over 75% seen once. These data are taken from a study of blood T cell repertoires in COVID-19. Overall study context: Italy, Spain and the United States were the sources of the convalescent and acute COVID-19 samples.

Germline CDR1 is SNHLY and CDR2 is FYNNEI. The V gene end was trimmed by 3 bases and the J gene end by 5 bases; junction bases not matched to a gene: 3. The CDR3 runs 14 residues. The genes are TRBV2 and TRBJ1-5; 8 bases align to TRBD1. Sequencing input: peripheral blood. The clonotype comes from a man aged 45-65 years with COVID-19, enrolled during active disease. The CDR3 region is CASSDRTGYQPQHF. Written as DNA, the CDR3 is TGTGCCAGCAGTGATAGGACAGGGTATCAGCCCCAGCATTTT.